The clone carrying this T cell receptor beta chain was seen a few times. TCRdb used MiXCR to reprocess the 5' RACE reads, holding one entry per CDR3 protein. The sample shows about 64,000 distinct CDR3 sequences, less than 20% of them seen only once. This sample is part of a study of HIV-infected patients and healthy controls. Input material: CD4+ T cells from blood. The source is a human donor in good health.

For the CDR3, the DNA is TGTGCCAGCAGCCCCAGAGAGAACACTGAAGCTTTCTTT. This codes for CASSPRENTEAFF. The chain couples TRBV6-6 to TRBJ1-1; no reliable D call. Trimming took off 6 bases at V and 1 base at J, with 9 bases between the two ends. CDR1 and CDR2 from the germline V gene are MNHNY and SVGAGI (reference sequence). CDR3 length: 13 residues.